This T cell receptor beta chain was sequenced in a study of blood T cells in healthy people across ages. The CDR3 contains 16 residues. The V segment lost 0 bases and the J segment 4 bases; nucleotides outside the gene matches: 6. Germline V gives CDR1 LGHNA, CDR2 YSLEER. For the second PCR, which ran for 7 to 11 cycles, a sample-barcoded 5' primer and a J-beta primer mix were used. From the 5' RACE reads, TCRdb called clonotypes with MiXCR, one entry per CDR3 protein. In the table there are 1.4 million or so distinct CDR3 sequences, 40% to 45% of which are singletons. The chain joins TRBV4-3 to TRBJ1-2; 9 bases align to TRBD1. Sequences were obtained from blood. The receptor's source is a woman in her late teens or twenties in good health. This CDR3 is CASSQDTGGFSYGYTF. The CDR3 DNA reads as TGCGCCAGCAGCCAAGATACAGGGGGCTTTAGCTATGGCTACACCTTC.